One T cell receptor beta chain is described in this entry. Antigen specificity is unknown. The V gene end was trimmed by 5 bases and the J gene end by 1 base; junction bases not matched to a gene: 7. This CDR3 has 15 amino acids. The germline CDR1 and CDR2 sequences are PRHDT and FYEKMQ (reference sequence). The PCR used 60 Vbeta and 13 Jbeta primers. The data were produced by immunoSEQ multiplex PCR, yet TCRdb's version contains in-frame clones alone and is incomplete. Of about 180,000 clones in the sample, around three quarters were seen once. This record comes from a study of cytomegalovirus exposure and HLA in healthy donors. Study-level results: One cluster of highly shared sequence variants probably arose as a sequencing artifact.

Healthy bone marrow donors made up the donors. The sequence was collected from a woman aged 40 to 50 in good health and CMV-seronegative. This chain joins TRBV13 and TRBJ1-1; the match to TRBD1 covers 7 bases. Sequencing used PBMCs. In DNA form, the CDR3 reads TGTGCCAGCAGCACCGAGAGGACAGGGAACACTGAAGCTTTCTTT. Amino acids: CASSTERTGNTEAFF.